This T cell receptor (beta chain) was documented in a study of cytomegalovirus exposure and HLA in healthy donors. Germline V gene lookup returns CDR1 MDHEN and CDR2 SYDVKM. CDR3 length: 14 residues. The V segment lost 10 bases and the J segment 4 bases; nucleotides outside the gene matches: 13. The PCR contained 60 Vbeta and 13 Jbeta primers. Generated by immunoSEQ multiplex PCR, the TCRdb table keeps only in-frame clones and is missing some. The table has roughly 200,000 clones, 85% seen once; the top ten hold less than 2.5%. The clonotype comes from a woman between 45 and 60 years old in good health and CMV-seronegative. Sequencing used PBMCs. The V call is TRBV28, the J call TRBJ2-7, with 7 bases that match TRBD1. CDR3 bases: TGTGCCATCCGAGGACAGGCGGCAGTATACGAGCAGTACTTC. This encodes CAIRGQAAVYEQYF.